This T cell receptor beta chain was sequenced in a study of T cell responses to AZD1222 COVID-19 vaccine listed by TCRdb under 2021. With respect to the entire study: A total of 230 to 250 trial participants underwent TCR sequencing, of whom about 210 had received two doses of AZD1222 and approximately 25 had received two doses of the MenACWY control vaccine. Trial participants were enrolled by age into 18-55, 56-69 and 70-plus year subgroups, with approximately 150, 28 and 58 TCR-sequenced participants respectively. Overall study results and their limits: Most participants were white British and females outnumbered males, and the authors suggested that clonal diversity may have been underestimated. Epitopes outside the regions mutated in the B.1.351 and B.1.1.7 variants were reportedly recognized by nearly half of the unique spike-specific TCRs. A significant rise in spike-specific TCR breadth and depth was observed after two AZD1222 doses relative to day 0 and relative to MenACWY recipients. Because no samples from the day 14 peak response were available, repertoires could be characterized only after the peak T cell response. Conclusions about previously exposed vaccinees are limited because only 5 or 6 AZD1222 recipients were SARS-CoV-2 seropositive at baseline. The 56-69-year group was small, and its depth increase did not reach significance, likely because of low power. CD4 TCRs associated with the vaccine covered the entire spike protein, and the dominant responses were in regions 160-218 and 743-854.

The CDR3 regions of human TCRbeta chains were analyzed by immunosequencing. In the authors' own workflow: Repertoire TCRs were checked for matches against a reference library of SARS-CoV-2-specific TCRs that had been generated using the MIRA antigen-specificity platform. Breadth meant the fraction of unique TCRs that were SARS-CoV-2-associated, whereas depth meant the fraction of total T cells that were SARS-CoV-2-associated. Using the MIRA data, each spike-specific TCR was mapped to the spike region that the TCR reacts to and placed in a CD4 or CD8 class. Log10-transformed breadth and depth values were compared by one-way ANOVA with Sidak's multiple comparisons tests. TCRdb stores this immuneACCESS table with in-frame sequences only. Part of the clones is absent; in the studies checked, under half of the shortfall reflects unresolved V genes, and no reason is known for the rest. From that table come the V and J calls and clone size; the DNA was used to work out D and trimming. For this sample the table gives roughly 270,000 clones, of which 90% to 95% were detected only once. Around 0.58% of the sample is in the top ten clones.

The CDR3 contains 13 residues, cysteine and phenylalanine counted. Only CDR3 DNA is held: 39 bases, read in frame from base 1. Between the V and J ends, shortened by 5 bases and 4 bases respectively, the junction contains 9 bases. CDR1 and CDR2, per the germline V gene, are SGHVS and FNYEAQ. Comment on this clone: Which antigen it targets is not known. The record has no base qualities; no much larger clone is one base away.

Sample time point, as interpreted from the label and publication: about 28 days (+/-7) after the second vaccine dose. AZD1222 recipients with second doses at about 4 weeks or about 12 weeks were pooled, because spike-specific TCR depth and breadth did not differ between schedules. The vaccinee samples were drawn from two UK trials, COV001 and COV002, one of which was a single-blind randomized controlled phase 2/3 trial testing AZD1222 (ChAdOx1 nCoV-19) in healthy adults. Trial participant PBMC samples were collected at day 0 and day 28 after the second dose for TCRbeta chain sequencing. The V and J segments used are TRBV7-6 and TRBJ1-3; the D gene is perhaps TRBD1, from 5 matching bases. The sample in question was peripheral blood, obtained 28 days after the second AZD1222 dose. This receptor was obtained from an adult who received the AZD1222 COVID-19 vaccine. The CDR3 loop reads CASSTGPGNTIYF. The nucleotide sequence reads TGTGCCAGCAGCACGGGACCAGGAAACACCATATATTTT. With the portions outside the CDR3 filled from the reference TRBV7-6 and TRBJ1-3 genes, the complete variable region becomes GAGVSQSPRYKVTKRGQDVALRCDPISGHVSLYWYRQALGQGPEFLTYFNYEAQQDKSGLPNDRFSAERPEGSISTLTIQRTEQRDSAMYRCASSTGPGNTIYFGEGSWLTVV.